A selection of T cell receptor beta chains follows, all from one sample in a study of blood T cell repertoires in COVID-19. Repertoires were generated with immunoSEQ multiplex PCR, while TCRdb's copy carries only in-frame clones and drops some. The data show about 280,000 clones, 85% seen once. The sample taken for sequencing was peripheral blood. These TCRs come from a human donor in a cohort sampled during active COVID-19. CDR3s include the opening cysteine and the closing phenylalanine or tryptophan. D genes are given only for firm matches.

j_call v_call d_call cdr3_aa
TRBJ2-7 TRBV7-3 NA CASSTTAGATEQYF
TRBJ2-3 TRBV20-1 NA CSARGGIEYF
TRBJ2-3 TRBV7-9 TRBD2 CASTSIGAGVATDTQYF
TRBJ1-2 TRBV9 NA CASSAGSSLSYGYTF
TRBJ1-4 TRBV27 NA CASSSLRSRATNEKLFF
TRBJ2-1 TRBV6-6 NA CASSTPRGSYNEQFF
TRBJ2-4 TRBV30 NA CAWSGIQGPQNIQYF
TRBJ1-5 TRBV15 NA CATRSGGPNQPQHF
TRBJ1-2 TRBV23-1 TRBD1 CASINRDRGFGYTF
TRBJ2-2 TRBV3-1/TRBV3-2 TRBD2 CASSQGGLAGGATGELFF
TRBJ2-1 TRBV10-3 NA CAISQDTYNEQFF
TRBJ2-1 TRBV5-1 TRBD2 CASTSDAAGGHSEQFF
TRBJ1-1 TRBV6-5 NA CASNFGTLGGTEAFF
TRBJ1-1 TRBV7-9 NA CASSLLLEAFF
TRBJ2-3 TRBV5-1 TRBD2 CASSFWGSSGGTDTQYF
TRBJ2-5 TRBV25-1 NA CASRQGTSGTQYF
TRBJ2-7 TRBV20-1 NA CSAMGHNEQYF
TRBJ2-3 TRBV5-1 TRBD2 CASSQSLDGTSVKTDTQYF
TRBJ1-2 TRBV7-8 NA CASSLGSVGSGYTF
TRBJ2-3 TRBV5-4 NA CASSWTDGTDTQYF
TRBJ2-5 TRBV5-1 NA CASRSGIQETQYF
TRBJ1-2 TRBV27 NA CASSLRGRGGYTF
TRBJ1-5 TRBV10-3 TRBD1 CAIMGTGGNQPQHF
TRBJ2-2 TRBV18 TRBD2 CASSLTSGTDYGELFF
TRBJ2-3 TRBV28 NA CASSTSSSTDTQYF
TRBJ2-1 TRBV9 TRBD2 CASSSSGRNEQFF
TRBJ1-1 TRBV30 NA CACQGGGGGAFF
TRBJ2-1 TRBV6-1 NA CASSEDRDSYNEQFF
TRBJ2-3 TRBV2 NA CASSVSHSTDTQYF
TRBJ2-3 TRBV28 NA CASRSSEGGTDTQYF
TRBJ1-2 TRBV18 NA CASSQFQGNYGYTF
TRBJ2-7 TRBV7-2 TRBD2 CASSLLRGSGNEQYF
TRBJ1-3 TRBV2 NA CASSVLGQTVGTGNTIYF
TRBJ1-1 TRBV4-1 TRBD1 CASSQPVWTGGLTEAFF
TRBJ2-5 TRBV14 TRBD2 CASSQGAGEAQYF
TRBJ2-7 TRBV30 TRBD1 CAWSVKGTGAVEQYF
TRBJ2-5 TRBV9 NA CASSEVGSRQETQYF
TRBJ1-2 TRBV4-1 NA CASSQLGLYGYTF
TRBJ2-7 TRBV12-3/TRBV12-4 NA CASSRNPYEQYF
TRBJ1-4 TRBV5-4 NA CASSPGTNNEKLFF
TRBJ1-2 TRBV5-1 NA CASSLGGEPRYGYTF
TRBJ2-1 TRBV6-2/TRBV6-3 NA CASSYPVQGLNEQFF
TRBJ2-5 TRBV11-2 NA CASSVGQGGGGTQYF
TRBJ2-4 TRBV11-2 TRBD2 CASSLGSGSGYIQYF
TRBJ2-2 TRBV11-2 NA CASSPIRGMSTGELFF